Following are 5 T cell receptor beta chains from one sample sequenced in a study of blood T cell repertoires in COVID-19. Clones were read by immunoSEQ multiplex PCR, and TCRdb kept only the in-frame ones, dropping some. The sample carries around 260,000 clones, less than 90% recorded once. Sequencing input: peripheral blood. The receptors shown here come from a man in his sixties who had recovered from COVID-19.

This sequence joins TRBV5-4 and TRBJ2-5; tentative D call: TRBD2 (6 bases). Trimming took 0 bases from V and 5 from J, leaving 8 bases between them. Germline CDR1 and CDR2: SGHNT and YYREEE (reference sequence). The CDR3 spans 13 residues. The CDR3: CASSLGGGETQYF. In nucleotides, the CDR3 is TGTGCCAGCAGCTTGGGAGGAGGGGAGACCCAGTACTTC.

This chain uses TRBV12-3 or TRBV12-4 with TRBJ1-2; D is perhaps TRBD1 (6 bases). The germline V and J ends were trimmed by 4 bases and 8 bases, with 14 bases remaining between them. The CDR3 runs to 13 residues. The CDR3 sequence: CASSSTGTWGYTF. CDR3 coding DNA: TGTGCCAGCAGTTCTACCGGGACATGGGGCTACACCTTC.

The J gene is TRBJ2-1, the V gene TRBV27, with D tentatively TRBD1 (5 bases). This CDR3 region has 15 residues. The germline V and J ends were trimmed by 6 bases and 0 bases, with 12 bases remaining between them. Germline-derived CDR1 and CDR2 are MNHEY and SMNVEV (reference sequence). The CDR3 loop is CASSLDSSSYNEQFF. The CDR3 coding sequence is TGTGCCAGCAGCCTAGACAGTAGCTCCTACAATGAGCAGTTCTTC.

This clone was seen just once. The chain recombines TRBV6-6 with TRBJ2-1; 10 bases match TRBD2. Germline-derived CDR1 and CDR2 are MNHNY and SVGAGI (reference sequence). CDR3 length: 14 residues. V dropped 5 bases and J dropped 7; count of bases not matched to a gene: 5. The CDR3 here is CASSSGGANNEQFF. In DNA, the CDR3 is TGTGCCAGCAGTAGCGGGGGGGCCAATAATGAGCAGTTCTTC.

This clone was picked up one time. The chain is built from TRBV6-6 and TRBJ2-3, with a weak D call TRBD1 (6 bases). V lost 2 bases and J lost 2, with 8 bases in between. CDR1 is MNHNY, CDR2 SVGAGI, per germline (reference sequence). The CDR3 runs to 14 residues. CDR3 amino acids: CASSYGTTTDTQYF. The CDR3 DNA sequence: TGTGCCAGCAGTTACGGGACAACCACAGATACGCAGTATTTT.